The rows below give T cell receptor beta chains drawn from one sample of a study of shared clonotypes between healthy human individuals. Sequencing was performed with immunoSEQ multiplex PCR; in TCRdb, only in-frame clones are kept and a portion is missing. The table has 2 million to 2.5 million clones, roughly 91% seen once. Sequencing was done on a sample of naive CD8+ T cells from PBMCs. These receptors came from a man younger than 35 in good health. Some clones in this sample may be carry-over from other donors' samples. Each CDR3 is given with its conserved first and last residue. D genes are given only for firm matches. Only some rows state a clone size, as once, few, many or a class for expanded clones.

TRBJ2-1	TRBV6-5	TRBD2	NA	CASSYLGTSGNEQFF	TGTGCCAGCAGTTATTTGGGGACTAGCGGCAATGAGCAGTTCTTC
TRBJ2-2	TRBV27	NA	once	CASSVAANTGELFF	TGTGCCAGCAGTGTAGCGGCGAACACCGGGGAGCTGTTTTTT
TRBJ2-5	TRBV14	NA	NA	CASSQVTGQETQYF	TGTGCCAGCAGCCAAGTTACGGGGCAAGAGACCCAGTACTTC
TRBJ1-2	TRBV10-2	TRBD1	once	CASTATGGAYGYTF	TGCGCCAGCACGGCGACAGGGGGCGCGTATGGCTACACCTTC
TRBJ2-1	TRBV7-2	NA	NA	CASSLGLLTYNEQFF	TGTGCCAGCAGCTTAGGTCTCCTTACCTACAATGAGCAGTTCTTC
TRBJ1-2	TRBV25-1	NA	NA	CASSELNYGYTF	TGTGCCAGCAGTGAATTGAACTATGGCTACACCTTC
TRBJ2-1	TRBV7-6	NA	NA	CASSLAAAGFGNEQFF	TGTGCCAGCAGCTTAGCGGCGGCAGGGTTTGGCAATGAGCAGTTCTTC
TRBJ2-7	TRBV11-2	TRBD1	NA	CASSHTAPDRAASYEQYF	TGTGCCAGCAGCCATACCGCCCCCGACAGGGCCGCATCCTACGAGCAGTACTTC
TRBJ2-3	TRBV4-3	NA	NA	CASSQGLHSEGADTQYF	TGCGCCAGCAGCCAAGGTTTACACTCCGAGGGGGCAGATACGCAGTATTTT
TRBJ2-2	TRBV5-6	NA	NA	CASSLVGKGATGELFF	TGTGCCAGCAGCCTGGTGGGTAAGGGCGCGACCGGGGAGCTGTTTTTT
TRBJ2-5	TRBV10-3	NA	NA	CAISGGRLETQYF	TGTGCCATCAGTGGGGGCAGGTTGGAGACCCAGTACTTC
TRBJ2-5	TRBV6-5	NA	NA	CASSTPGGGETQYF	TGTGCCAGCAGTACCCCTGGAGGGGGAGAGACCCAGTACTTC
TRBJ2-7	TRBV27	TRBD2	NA	CASTAGGPSYEQYF	TGTGCCAGCACAGCGGGAGGGCCCTCCTACGAGCAGTACTTC
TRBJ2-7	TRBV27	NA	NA	CASSYSGRAYEQYF	TGTGCCAGCAGTTACTCAGGCAGGGCCTACGAGCAGTACTTC
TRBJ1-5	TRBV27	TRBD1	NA	CASSPEIGQAVKRPQHF	TGTGCCAGCAGTCCAGAGATCGGACAGGCTGTCAAGAGGCCCCAGCATTTT
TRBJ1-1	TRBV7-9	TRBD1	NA	CASSLGRQGSAEAFF	TGTGCCAGCAGCTTAGGGAGACAGGGGAGCGCTGAAGCTTTCTTT
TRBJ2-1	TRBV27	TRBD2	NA	CASSLALAPYNEQFF	TGTGCCAGCAGTTTAGCACTAGCGCCCTACAATGAGCAGTTCTTC
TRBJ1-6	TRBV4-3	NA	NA	CASSPLLERNSPLHF	TGCGCCAGCAGTCCTCTCCTGGAAAGAAATTCACCCCTCCACTTT
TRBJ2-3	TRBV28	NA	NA	CASSRLEDTQYF	TGTGCCAGCAGTCGCCTAGAGGATACGCAGTATTTT
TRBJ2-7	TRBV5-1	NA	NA	CASSFSGSDEQYF	TGCGCCAGCAGCTTCAGTGGGAGTGACGAGCAGTACTTC
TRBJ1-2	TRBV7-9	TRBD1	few	CASSYADRANYGYTF	TGTGCCAGCAGCTATGCGGACAGGGCTAACTATGGCTACACCTTC
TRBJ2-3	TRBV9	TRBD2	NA	CASSVVVSGSTDTQYF	TGTGCCAGCAGCGTAGTTGTTAGCGGGAGTACAGATACGCAGTATTTT
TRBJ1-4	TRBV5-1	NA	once	CASRRTVSANEKLFF	TGCGCCAGCAGACGGACAGTCTCTGCTAATGAAAAACTGTTTTTT
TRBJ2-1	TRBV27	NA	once	CASKLSGKYNEQFF	TGTGCCAGCAAACTTAGCGGAAAGTACAATGAGCAGTTCTTC
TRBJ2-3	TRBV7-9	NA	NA	CATPQDSTDTQYF	TGTGCCACTCCGCAGGATAGCACAGATACGCAGTATTTT
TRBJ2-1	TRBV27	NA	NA	CASSLLASPYNEQFF	TGTGCCAGCAGTTTACTAGCGAGCCCCTACAATGAGCAGTTCTTC
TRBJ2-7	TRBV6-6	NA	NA	CASSARGASYEQYF	TGTGCCAGCAGTGCCCGGGGGGCCTCCTACGAGCAGTACTTC
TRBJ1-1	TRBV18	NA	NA	CASSLRWGENTEAFF	TGTGCCAGCTCACTCCGCTGGGGCGAGAACACTGAAGCTTTCTTT
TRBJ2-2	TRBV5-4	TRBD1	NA	CASSGWDREVAGELFF	TGTGCCAGCAGCGGATGGGACAGGGAAGTGGCCGGGGAGCTGTTTTTT
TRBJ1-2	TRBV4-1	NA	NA	CASSQVSRGYGYTF	TGCGCCAGCAGCCAAGTTAGCAGAGGCTATGGCTACACCTTC
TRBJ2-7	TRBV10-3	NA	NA	CAISDSLNYEQYF	TGTGCCATCAGCGACAGCTTAAACTACGAGCAGTACTTC